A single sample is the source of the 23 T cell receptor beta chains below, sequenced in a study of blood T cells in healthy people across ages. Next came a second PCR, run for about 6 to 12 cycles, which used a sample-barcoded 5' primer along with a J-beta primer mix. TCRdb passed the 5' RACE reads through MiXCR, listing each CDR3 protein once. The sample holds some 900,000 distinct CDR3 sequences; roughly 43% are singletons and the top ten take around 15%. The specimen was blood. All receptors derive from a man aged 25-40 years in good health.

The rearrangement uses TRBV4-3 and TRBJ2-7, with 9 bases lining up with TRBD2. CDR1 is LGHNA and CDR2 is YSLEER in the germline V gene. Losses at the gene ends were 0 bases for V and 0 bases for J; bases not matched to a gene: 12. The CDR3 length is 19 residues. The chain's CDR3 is CASSQDLNAGTSFSYEQYF. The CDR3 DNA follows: TGCGCCAGCAGCCAAGATCTAAACGCCGGGACTAGCTTCTCCTACGAGCAGTACTTC.

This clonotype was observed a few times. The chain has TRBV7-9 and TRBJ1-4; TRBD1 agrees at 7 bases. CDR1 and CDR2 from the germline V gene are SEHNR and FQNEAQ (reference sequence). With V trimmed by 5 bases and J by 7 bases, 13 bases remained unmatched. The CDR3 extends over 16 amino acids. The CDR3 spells CASSHGTAISSEKLFF. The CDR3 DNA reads TGTGCCAGCAGCCACGGGACAGCAATATCGAGTGAAAAACTGTTTTTT.

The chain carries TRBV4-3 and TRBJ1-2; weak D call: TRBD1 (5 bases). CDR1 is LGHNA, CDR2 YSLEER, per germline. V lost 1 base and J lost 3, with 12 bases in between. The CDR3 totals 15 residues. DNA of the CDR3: TGCGCCAGCAGCCAAGGCAGTAGGGGCGACTATGGCTACACCTTC. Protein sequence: CASSQGSRGDYGYTF.

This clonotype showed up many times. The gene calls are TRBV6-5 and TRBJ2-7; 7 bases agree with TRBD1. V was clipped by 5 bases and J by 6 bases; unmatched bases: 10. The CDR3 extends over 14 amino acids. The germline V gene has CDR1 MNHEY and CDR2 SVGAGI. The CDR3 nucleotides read TGTGCCAGCAGTGACACGACAGGGCGAAGCGAGCAGTACTTC. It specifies CASSDTTGRSEQYF.

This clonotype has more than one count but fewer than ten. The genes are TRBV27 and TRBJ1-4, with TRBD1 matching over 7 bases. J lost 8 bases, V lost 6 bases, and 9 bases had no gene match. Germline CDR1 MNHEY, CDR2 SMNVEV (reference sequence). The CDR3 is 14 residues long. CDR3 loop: CASSPRTGREKLFF. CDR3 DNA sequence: TGTGCCAGCAGCCCAAGGACAGGAAGGGAAAAACTGTTTTTT. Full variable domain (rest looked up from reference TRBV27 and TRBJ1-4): EAQVTQNPRYLITVTGKKLTVTCSQNMNHEYMSWYRQDPGLGLRQIYYSMNVEVTDKGDVPEGYKVSRKEKRNFPLILESPSPNQTSLYFCASSPRTGREKLFFGSGTQLSVL.

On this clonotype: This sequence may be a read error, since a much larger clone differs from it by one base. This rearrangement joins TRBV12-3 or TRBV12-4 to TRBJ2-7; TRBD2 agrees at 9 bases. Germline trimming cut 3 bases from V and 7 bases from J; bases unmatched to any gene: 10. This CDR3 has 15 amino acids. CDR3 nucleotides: TGTGCCAGCAGTTTCCGTAGCGGGGGCGGGAATGAGCAGTACTTC. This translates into CASSFRSGGGNEQYF.

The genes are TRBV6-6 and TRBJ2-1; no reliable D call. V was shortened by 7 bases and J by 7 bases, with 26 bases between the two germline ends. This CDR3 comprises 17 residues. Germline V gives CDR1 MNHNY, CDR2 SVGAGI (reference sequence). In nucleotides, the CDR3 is TGTGCCAGCACCCCAACCCGACCGTCGACATACGGGAATGAGCAGTTCTTC. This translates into CASTPTRPSTYGNEQFF.

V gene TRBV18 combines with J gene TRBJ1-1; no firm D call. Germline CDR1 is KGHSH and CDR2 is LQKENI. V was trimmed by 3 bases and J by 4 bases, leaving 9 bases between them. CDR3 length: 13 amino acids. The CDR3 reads CASSPGWGTEAFF. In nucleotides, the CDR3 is TGTGCCAGCTCACCGGGCTGGGGCACTGAAGCTTTCTTT.

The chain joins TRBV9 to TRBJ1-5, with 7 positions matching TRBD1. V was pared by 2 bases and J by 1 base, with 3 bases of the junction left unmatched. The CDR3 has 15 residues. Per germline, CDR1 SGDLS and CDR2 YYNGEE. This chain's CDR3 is CASSVTGFSNQPQHF. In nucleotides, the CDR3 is TGTGCCAGCAGCGTGACAGGGTTCAGCAATCAGCCCCAGCATTTT.

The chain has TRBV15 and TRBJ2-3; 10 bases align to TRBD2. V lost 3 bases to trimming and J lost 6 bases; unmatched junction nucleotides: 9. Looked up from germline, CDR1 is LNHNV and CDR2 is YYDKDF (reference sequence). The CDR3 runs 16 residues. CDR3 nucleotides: TGTGCCACCAGCAGGGCCCCTAGCGGGGGTTTGGATACGCAGTATTTT. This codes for CATSRAPSGGLDTQYF.

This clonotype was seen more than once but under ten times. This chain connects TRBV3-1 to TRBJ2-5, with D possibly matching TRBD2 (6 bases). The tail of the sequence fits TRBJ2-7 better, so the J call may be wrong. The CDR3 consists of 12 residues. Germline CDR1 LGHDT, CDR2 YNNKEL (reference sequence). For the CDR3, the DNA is TGTGCCAGCAGCCTAGAGGGACTCGAGCAGTACTTC. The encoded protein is CASSLEGLEQYF.

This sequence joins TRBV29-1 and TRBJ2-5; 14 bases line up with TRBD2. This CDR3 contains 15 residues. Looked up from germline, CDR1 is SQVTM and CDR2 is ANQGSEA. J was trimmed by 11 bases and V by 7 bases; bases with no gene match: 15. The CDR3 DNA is TGCAGCGCAAAGACTAGCGGGGGGGATTACAATGAGCAGTACTTC. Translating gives CSAKTSGGDYNEQYF.

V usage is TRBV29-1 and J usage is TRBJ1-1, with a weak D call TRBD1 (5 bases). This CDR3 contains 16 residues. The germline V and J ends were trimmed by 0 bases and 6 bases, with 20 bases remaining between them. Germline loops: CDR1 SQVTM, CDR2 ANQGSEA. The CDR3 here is CSVEDFASGIVSEAFF. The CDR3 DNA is TGCAGCGTTGAAGATTTCGCTTCAGGGATAGTTTCTGAAGCTTTCTTT.

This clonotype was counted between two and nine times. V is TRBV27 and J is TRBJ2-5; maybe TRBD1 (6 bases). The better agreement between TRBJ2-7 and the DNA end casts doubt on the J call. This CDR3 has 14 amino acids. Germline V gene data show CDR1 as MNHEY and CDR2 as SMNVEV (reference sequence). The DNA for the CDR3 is TGTGCCAGCAGCCGGACAGCCAACTCCTACGAGCAGTACTTC. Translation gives CASSRTANSYEQYF.

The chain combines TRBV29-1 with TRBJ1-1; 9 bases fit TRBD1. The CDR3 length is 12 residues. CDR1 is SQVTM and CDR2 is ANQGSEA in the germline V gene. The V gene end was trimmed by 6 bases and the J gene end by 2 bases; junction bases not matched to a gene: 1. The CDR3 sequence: CSVTGGNTEAFF. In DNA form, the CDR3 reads TGCAGCGTGACAGGGGGAAACACTGAAGCTTTCTTT.

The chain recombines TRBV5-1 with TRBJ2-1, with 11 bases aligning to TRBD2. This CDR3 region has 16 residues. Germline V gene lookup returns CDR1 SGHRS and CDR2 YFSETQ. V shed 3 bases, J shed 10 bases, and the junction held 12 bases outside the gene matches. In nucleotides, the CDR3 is TGCGCCAGCAGCTACGACACTAGCGGGGGCCTCTACGAGCAGTTCTTC. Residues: CASSYDTSGGLYEQFF.

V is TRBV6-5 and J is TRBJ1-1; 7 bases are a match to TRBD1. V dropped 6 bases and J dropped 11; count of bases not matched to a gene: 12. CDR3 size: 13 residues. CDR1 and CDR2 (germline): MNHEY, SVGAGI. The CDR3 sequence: CASSLDRVVSAFF. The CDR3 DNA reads TGTGCCAGCAGCCTTGACAGGGTGGTAAGTGCTTTCTTT.

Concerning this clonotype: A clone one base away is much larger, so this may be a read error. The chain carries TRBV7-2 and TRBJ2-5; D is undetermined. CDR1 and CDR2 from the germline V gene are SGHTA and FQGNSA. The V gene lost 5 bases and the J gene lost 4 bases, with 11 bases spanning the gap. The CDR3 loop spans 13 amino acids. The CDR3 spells CASSPLLRETQYF. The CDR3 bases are TGTGCCAGCAGCCCTCTCTTACGAGAGACCCAGTACTTC.

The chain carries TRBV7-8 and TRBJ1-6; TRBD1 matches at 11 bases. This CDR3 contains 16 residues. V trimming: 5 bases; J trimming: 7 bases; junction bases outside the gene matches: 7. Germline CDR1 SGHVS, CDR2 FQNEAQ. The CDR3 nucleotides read TGTGCCAGCAGCCCCGGACAGGGGGCGAGGAATTCACCCCTCCACTTT. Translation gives CASSPGQGARNSPLHF.

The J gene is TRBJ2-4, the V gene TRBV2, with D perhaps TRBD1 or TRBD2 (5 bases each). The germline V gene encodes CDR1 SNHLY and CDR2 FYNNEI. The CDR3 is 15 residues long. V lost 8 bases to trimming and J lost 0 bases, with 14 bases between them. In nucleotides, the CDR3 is TGTGCCAGCCGGTCAGGGAGCGTAGCCAAAAACATTCAGTACTTC. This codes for CASRSGSVAKNIQYF.

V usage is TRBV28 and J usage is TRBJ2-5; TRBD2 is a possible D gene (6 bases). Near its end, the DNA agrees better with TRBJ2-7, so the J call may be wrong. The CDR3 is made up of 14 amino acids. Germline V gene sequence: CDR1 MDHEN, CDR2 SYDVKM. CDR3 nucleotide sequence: TGTGCCAGCAGTCTCAGGGAGGACGGGTACGAGCAGTACTTC. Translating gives CASSLREDGYEQYF.

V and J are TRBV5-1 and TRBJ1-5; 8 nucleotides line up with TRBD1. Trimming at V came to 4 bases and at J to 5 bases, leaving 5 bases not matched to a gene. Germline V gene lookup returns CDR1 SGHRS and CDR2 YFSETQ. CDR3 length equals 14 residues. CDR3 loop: CASSIGQGDQPQHF. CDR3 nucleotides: TGCGCCAGCAGCATAGGACAGGGCGATCAGCCCCAGCATTTT.

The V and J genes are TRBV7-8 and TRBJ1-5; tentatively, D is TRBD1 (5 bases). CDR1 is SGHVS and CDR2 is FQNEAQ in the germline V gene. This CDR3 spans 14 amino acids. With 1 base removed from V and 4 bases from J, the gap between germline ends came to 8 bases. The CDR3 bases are TGTGCCAGCAGCTTAGGACAGCAAAATCAGCCCCAGCATTTT. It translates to CASSLGQQNQPQHF.